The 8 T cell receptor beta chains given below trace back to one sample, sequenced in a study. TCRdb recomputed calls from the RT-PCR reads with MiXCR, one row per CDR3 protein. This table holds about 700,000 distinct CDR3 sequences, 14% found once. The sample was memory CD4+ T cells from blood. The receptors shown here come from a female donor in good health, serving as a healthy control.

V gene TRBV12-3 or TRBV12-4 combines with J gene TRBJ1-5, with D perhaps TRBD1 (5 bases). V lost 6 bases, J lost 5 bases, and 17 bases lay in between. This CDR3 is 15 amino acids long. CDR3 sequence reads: CASSRDPGRHQPQHF. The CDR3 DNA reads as TGTGCCAGCAGCCGGGACCCCGGGCGGCATCAGCCCCAGCATTTT.

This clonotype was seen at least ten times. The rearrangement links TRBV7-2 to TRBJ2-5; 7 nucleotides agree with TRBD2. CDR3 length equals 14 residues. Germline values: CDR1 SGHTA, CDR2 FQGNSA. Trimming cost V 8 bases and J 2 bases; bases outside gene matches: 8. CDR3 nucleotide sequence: TGTGCCAGCCAGCAAGGGACTATTCAAGAGACCCAGTACTTC. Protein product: CASQQGTIQETQYF.

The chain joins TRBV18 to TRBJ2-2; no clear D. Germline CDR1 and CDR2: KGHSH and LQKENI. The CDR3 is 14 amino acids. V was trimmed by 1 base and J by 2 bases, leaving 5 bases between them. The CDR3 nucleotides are TGTGCCAGCTCACCACTGCCTAACACCGGGGAGCTGTTTTTT. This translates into CASSPLPNTGELFF.

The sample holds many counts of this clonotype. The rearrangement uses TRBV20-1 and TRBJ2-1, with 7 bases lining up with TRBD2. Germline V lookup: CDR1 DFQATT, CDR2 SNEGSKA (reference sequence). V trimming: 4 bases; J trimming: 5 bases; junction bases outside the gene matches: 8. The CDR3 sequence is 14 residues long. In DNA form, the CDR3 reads TGCAGTGCTACTCGAGGGACTATCGACAATGAGCAGTTCTTC. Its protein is CSATRGTIDNEQFF.

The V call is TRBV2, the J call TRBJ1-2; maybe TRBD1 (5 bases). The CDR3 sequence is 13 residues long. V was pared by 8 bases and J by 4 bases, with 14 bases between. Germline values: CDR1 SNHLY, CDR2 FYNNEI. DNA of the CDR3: TGTGCCAGCTCCATGGGGGGGGGCTATGGCTACACCTTC. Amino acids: CASSMGGGYGYTF.

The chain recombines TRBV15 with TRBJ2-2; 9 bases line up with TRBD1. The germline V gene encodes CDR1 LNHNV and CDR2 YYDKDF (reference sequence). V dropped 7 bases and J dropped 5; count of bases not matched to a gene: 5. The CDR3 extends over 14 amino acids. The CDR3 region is CATKPGTGTGELFF. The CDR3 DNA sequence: TGTGCCACCAAGCCAGGGACAGGGACCGGGGAGCTGTTTTTT.

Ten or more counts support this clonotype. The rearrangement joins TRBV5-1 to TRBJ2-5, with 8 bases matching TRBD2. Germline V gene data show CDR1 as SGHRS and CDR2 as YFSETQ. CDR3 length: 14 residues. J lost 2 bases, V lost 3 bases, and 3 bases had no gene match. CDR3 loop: CASSSAGGQETQYF. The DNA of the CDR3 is TGCGCCAGCAGCTCTGCGGGAGGACAAGAGACCCAGTACTTC.

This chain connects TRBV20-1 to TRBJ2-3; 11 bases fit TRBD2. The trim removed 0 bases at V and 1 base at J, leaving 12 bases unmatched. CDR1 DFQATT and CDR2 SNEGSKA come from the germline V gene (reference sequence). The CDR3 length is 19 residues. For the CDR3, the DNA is TGCAGTGCTAGAGATGCCGGGACTAGCGGATTCGTGGGCACAGATACGCAGTATTTT. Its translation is CSARDAGTSGFVGTDTQYF.